Listed below are T cell receptor beta chains from one sample, sequenced in a study of blood T cell repertoires in COVID-19. The protocol was immunoSEQ multiplex PCR, while the TCRdb copy is restricted to in-frame clones and leaves out a portion. The table shows about 230,000 clones, with over 80% occurring only once. The specimen was peripheral blood. These receptors were collected from a woman in her seventies with active or convalescent COVID-19. Each CDR3 is given with its conserved first and last residue. The D gene is left open where the match is weak. Expanded clones are given a class, and other clones once, few, many or no size at all.

d_call,clone_size,v_call,j_call,cdr3_nt,cdr3_aa
NA,NA,TRBV6-5,TRBJ1-2,TGTGCCAGCAGCAAGGGACAATCTAACTATGGCTACACCTTC,CASSKGQSNYGYTF
TRBD2,once,TRBV19,TRBJ2-2,TGTGCCAGTAGGGGGGCGAGCGGGGGCACCGGGGAGCTGTTTTTT,CASRGASGGTGELFF
NA,NA,TRBV9,TRBJ1-5,TGTGCCAGCAGCGTAGCCGAACTAAGGCCCCAGCATTTT,CASSVAELRPQHF
NA,once,TRBV18,TRBJ2-3,TGTGCCAGCTCAGCTAACAGGGCAGATACGCAGTATTTT,CASSANRADTQYF
TRBD2,NA,TRBV7-2,TRBJ2-7,TGTGCCAGCAGCCCAAGGGGGTCGGTAGCGGGAGGAAGTTCCTACGAGCAGTACTTC,CASSPRGSVAGGSSYEQYF
NA,NA,TRBV9,TRBJ2-7,TGTGCCAGCAGCGTAGGAGGGGGGGTCACCTACGAGCAGTACTTC,CASSVGGGVTYEQYF
TRBD1,once,TRBV5-1,TRBJ2-5,TGCGCCAGCGGGCAGGACAGGGGAACAGAGACCCAGTACTTC,CASGQDRGTETQYF
TRBD1,NA,TRBV10-3,TRBJ2-2,TGTGCCATCAGCGGCGGGACAGGGGTCACCGGGGAGCTGTTTTTT,CAISGGTGVTGELFF
TRBD1,NA,TRBV29-1,TRBJ2-3,TGCAGCGTTGAAGGGTGGGACAGGGAAATAGATACGCAGTATTTT,CSVEGWDREIDTQYF
TRBD2,NA,TRBV3-1/TRBV3-2,TRBJ2-4,TGTGCCAGCAGCCAACCCTCTAGCGGGAGGGCCTTGGAAAACATTCAGTACTTC,CASSQPSSGRALENIQYF
TRBD1,NA,TRBV24-1,TRBJ1-2,TGTGCCACCAGTGATACCCGGACAGGGTTTGGCTACACCTTC,CATSDTRTGFGYTF
TRBD1,NA,TRBV28,TRBJ2-7,TGTGCCAGCAGTTCCGGACAGGGGTCATACGAGCAGTACTTC,CASSSGQGSYEQYF
NA,NA,TRBV20-1,TRBJ2-1,TGCAGTGCTAGTAGCACTCTGCAGGGCTCCTACAATGAGCAGTTCTTC,CSASSTLQGSYNEQFF
TRBD1,NA,TRBV27,TRBJ2-2,TGTGCCAGCAGCCGCTCACCTATCCAGGGGGCGTTCGGGGAGCTGTTTTTT,CASSRSPIQGAFGELFF
NA,few,TRBV18,TRBJ1-6,TGTGCCAGCTCATCCTCGGCCCTCCTCGGGAATTCACCCCTCCACTTT,CASSSSALLGNSPLHF
TRBD2,NA,TRBV10-3,TRBJ2-7,TGTGCCATCAGTGAGGCTAGCGGGAGGGCCGCGCACTTC,CAISEASGRAAHF
TRBD1,NA,TRBV6-5,TRBJ1-5,TGTGCCAGTCGGACAGGGGGGAATAGCAATCAGCCCCAGCATTTT,CASRTGGNSNQPQHF
NA,NA,TRBV6-5,TRBJ1-6,TGTGCCAGCAGTCGCCCGGGGTGGAATTCACCCCTCCACTTT,CASSRPGWNSPLHF
TRBD1,NA,TRBV9,TRBJ1-2,TGTGCCAGCAGCACTCAGGGGGTCGGCTTTCTCGGCTACACCTTC,CASSTQGVGFLGYTF
NA,NA,TRBV6-1,TRBJ2-3,TGTGCCAGCAGTGAGGGACGGGGGGCTGGCACAGATACGCAGTATTTT,CASSEGRGAGTDTQYF
TRBD1,NA,TRBV6-6,TRBJ1-1,TGTGCCAGCAGTCTCGACAGGGGGAATACTGAAGCTTTCTTT,CASSLDRGNTEAFF
NA,NA,TRBV7-9,TRBJ1-2,TGTGCCAGCAGCTTAGAGACAGCTAACTATGGCTACACCTTC,CASSLETANYGYTF
NA,NA,TRBV19,TRBJ2-3,TGTGCCAGTAGTACCCTATTCGCAGATACGCAGTATTTT,CASSTLFADTQYF
TRBD2,NA,TRBV19,TRBJ2-1,TGTGCCAGTAGTCGCAAGGGACTAGCGGGAGCAAAGGAGCAGTTCTTC,CASSRKGLAGAKEQFF
NA,NA,TRBV15,TRBJ2-1,TGTGCCACCAGCAGAGAACAGGCTCACAATGAGCAGTTCTTC,CATSREQAHNEQFF
TRBD1,NA,TRBV18,TRBJ1-4,TGTGCCAGCTCGCAGACAGGGAATTTTGAAAAACTGTTTTTT,CASSQTGNFEKLFF
TRBD2,NA,TRBV18,TRBJ2-7,TGTGCCAGCTCAGCGGGGACTAGCGGAGTGTACGAGCAGTACTTC,CASSAGTSGVYEQYF
TRBD2,NA,TRBV11-2,TRBJ2-5,TGTGCCAGCAGAAAAGCGGGGGAGAAGGACAAGACCCAGTACTTC,CASRKAGEKDKTQYF
NA,NA,TRBV7-2,TRBJ1-3,TGTGCCAGCAGCTTAGATCCAGAACCCTCTGGAAACACCATATATTTT,CASSLDPEPSGNTIYF
TRBD1,once,TRBV5-6,TRBJ2-7,TGTGCCAGCAGCCGAAATAGGGACAGGGGTATTCACGAGCAGTACTTC,CASSRNRDRGIHEQYF
NA,NA,TRBV30,TRBJ1-1,TGTGCCTGGAGTCCCCGCAGTGGGAACACTGAAGCTTTCTTT,CAWSPRSGNTEAFF
NA,NA,TRBV6-5,TRBJ2-5,TGTGCCAGCAGTTACCAATCCCAAGAGACCCAGTACTTC,CASSYQSQETQYF
TRBD1,NA,TRBV5-1,TRBJ2-7,TGCGCCAGCAGTGGGCAGGGGGTAACCTACGACGAGCAGTACTTC,CASSGQGVTYDEQYF
NA,NA,TRBV19,TRBJ1-1,TGTGCCAGTAGTACCCTTCTCAGGGGATGGGCTGAAGCTTTCTTT,CASSTLLRGWAEAFF
TRBD2,NA,TRBV2,TRBJ2-5,TGTGCCAGCAGTGAAGTTCGGAGCGGGGGCGGGACCCAGTACTTC,CASSEVRSGGGTQYF
TRBD2,NA,TRBV7-9,TRBJ2-5,TGTGCCAGCAGCTTATTCCCGGGTAGCGGGTATCAAGAGACCCAGTACTTC,CASSLFPGSGYQETQYF
NA,NA,TRBV27,TRBJ1-2,TGTGCCAGCAGTTTAGTTGGGGGGGGCAGTGGCTACACCTTC,CASSLVGGGSGYTF
NA,NA,TRBV9,TRBJ1-6,TGTGCCAGCAGCGTAGGGAGGTTGGGTAATTCACCCCTCCACTTT,CASSVGRLGNSPLHF
TRBD2,NA,TRBV27,TRBJ2-7,TGTGCCAGCAGCCCTATCCTAGCGGGGGGTACCTACGAGCAGTACTTC,CASSPILAGGTYEQYF
NA,NA,TRBV18,TRBJ2-5,TGTGCCAGCTCACCCGGACAGCCTAAAGAGACCCAGTACTTC,CASSPGQPKETQYF
TRBD2,NA,TRBV5-1,TRBJ2-1,TGCGCCAGCAGCTTGGCTTCGGCTAGCGGGGCGAGGGGTGAGCAGTTCTTC,CASSLASASGARGEQFF
NA,NA,TRBV7-9,TRBJ1-2,TGTGCCAGCAGCTTAGGACAAGTCGACGGCTACACCTTC,CASSLGQVDGYTF
TRBD1,NA,TRBV6-5,TRBJ1-1,TGTGCCAGCAGGAACAGGGGGCAGAGTCTGGCTTTCTTT,CASRNRGQSLAFF
TRBD1,NA,TRBV7-9,TRBJ1-1,TGTGCCAGCAGCTGGGAGGAGACAGGGATGACTGAAGCTTTCTTT,CASSWEETGMTEAFF
NA,NA,TRBV3-1/TRBV3-2,TRBJ2-7,TGTGCCAGCAGCCAAGCGACCAGGTGGTACTTC,CASSQATRWYF
TRBD1,once,TRBV7-2,TRBJ1-5,TGTGCCAGCAGCACATGGACAGGGGCGAGCAGCAATCAGCCCCAGCATTTT,CASSTWTGASSNQPQHF
NA,few,TRBV19,TRBJ1-5,TGTGCCAGTAAAGGACAGTTAAATCAGCCCCAGCATTTT,CASKGQLNQPQHF
NA,NA,TRBV11-3,TRBJ1-1,TGTGCCAGCAGCCCAGATGGACACGGGAACACTGAAGCTTTCTTT,CASSPDGHGNTEAFF
NA,once,TRBV6-6,TRBJ2-7,TGTGCCAGCAGTTACCCAAATAATGCCAGGGACGAGCAGTACTTC,CASSYPNNARDEQYF
NA,NA,TRBV15,TRBJ2-2,TGTGCCACCCGCGGCACCGGGGAGCTGTTTTTT,CATRGTGELFF
NA,NA,TRBV19,TRBJ1-1,TGTGCCAGTAGTATCCCGGGGGACACTGAAGCTTTCTTT,CASSIPGDTEAFF
NA,few,TRBV11-2,TRBJ1-2,TGTGCCAGCAGCTTAACGCAGGGGTTAGGTGGCTACACCTTC,CASSLTQGLGGYTF
NA,NA,TRBV6-6,TRBJ1-4,TGTGCCAGCGGGGCGGAAACAACTAATGAAAAACTGTTTTTT,CASGAETTNEKLFF
TRBD2,NA,TRBV11-2,TRBJ2-5,TGTGCCAGCAGCTTAGGTTCTCTCGTCGGGAGGGCCCAAGAGACCCAGTACTTC,CASSLGSLVGRAQETQYF
NA,NA,TRBV30,TRBJ2-2,TGTGCCTGGAGCCCAGGGTTTAGCACCGGGGAGCTGTTTTTT,CAWSPGFSTGELFF
NA,NA,TRBV5-1,TRBJ2-1,TGCGCCAGCAGCTTGAGCGATGAGCAGTTCTTC,CASSLSDEQFF
NA,NA,TRBV5-1,TRBJ1-2,TGCGCCAGCAGCTTTAGAGAACTCTATGGCTACACCTTC,CASSFRELYGYTF
TRBD1,NA,TRBV4-1,TRBJ2-7,TGCGCCAGCAGCCAGTCCCAGGGGGCAGTCGAGCAGTACTTC,CASSQSQGAVEQYF
TRBD1,NA,TRBV27,TRBJ1-1,TGTGCCAGCAGGTCACCCTCCTCGGGACAGGACGCTGAAGCTTTCTTT,CASRSPSSGQDAEAFF